The T cell receptor beta chain described here comes from a study of cytomegalovirus exposure and HLA in healthy donors. Overall study: Earlier, approximately 190 million T cells were analyzed, and 90 million to 140 million unique TCR beta sequences were found among them. Genotyping of hundreds of donors showed that about 83% belonged to the Caucasian-associated ancestry cluster.

With 60 Vbeta and 13 Jbeta primers, the PCR was carried out. Clones were read by immunoSEQ multiplex PCR, and TCRdb kept only the in-frame ones, dropping some. The data show roughly 43,000 clones, around 60% seen once. About this clone itself: The antigen is undetermined.

General study findings and limits: The analysis excluded some indistinguishable V segments, including TRBV6-2 and TRBV6-3.

CDR1 and CDR2 (germline): SGHRS, YFSETQ. The V end was cut by 0 bases, the J end by 7 bases, with 13 bases between. This CDR3 has 14 amino acids. For this donor, CMV serostatus was not recorded. Sample: PBMCs. This TCR came from a human donor in good health. The chain combines TRBV5-1 with TRBJ1-1, with D possibly matching TRBD1 (5 bases). This CDR3 reads CASSLGQGLGEAFF. CDR3 sequence (DNA): TGCGCCAGCAGCTTGGGGCAGGGTCTAGGTGAAGCTTTCTTT.